The clone carrying this TCR beta chain has a handful of counts. Its antigen remains unidentified. The protocol was immunoSEQ multiplex PCR, while the TCRdb copy is restricted to in-frame clones and leaves out a portion. The repertoire holds about 150,000 clones, with about 90% as singletons. Germline lookup yields CDR1 LNHNV and CDR2 YYDKDF (reference sequence). The V end lost 0 bases, the J end lost 0 bases, and 6 bases lay between the germline ends. CDR3 length: 14 residues. This record belongs to a study of T cell responses to AZD1222 COVID-19 vaccine. Study outcomes and limitations: With dominance at 160-218 and 743-854, vaccine-associated CD4 TCRs spanned spike.

The sample consisted of peripheral blood, taken 28 days after the second AZD1222 dose. This TCR came from an adult who received the AZD1222 COVID-19 vaccine. The chain uses TRBV15 and TRBJ2-7, with a possible D match to TRBD1 (6 bases). This CDR3 is CATSREGGSYEQYF. In DNA form, the CDR3 reads TGTGCCACCAGCAGAGAAGGGGGCTCCTACGAGCAGTACTTC.